A single sample gave rise to the 32 T cell receptor beta chains below, sequenced in a study of T cell repertoires in cytomegalovirus infection. TCRdb redid the calling of the reads with MiXCR, one entry per CDR3 protein. The sample yields some 240,000 distinct CDR3 sequences, approximately 15% seen once. The material sequenced was CD8+ T cells from PBMCs. Source of these receptors: a human donor in good health (CMV status not recorded). Some clones in this sample may be carry-over from other donors' samples.

This rearrangement joins TRBV29-1 to TRBJ1-1, with 12 positions matching TRBD1. Per the germline V gene, CDR1 is SQVTM and CDR2 is ANQGSEA. After removal of 3 bases from V and 4 bases from J, the junction contained 6 bases not matched to a gene. The CDR3 totals 15 residues. The CDR3 DNA reads TGCAGCGTTGACCGGGACAGGGGGCGAGGCACTGAAGCTTTCTTT. It encodes CSVDRDRGRGTEAFF.

With respect to this clonotype: Relative to the germline gene, one junction end is altered; a read error may explain this. The V gene is TRBV7-6, the J gene TRBJ2-2; D may be TRBD1 (5 bases). The germline CDR1 and CDR2 sequences are SGHVS and FNYEAQ. This CDR3 region has 16 residues. This chain's CDR3 is CASSAAGFANTGELFF. DNA for the CDR3: TGTGCTAGCAGCGCAGCAGGGTTCGCGAACACCGGGGAGCTGTTTTTT.

The table lists this clonotype with a few counts. The V gene is TRBV28, the J gene TRBJ2-5; 10 bases agree with TRBD2. J lost 4 bases, V lost 6 bases, and 14 bases had no gene match. The germline V gene encodes CDR1 MDHEN and CDR2 SYDVKM. The CDR3 sequence is 17 residues long. The CDR3 bases are TGTGCCAGCAGCGATAACGAGGCTAGCGGGGGTGTAGAGACCCAGTACTTC. Amino acid sequence: CASSDNEASGGVETQYF.

The CDR3 sequence: CASSRTGTEQETQYF. CDR3 nucleotide sequence: TGTGCCAGCAGCAGAACCGGGACAGAACAAGAGACCCAGTACTTC. The chain couples TRBV25-1 to TRBJ2-5; 7 bases align to TRBD1. Germline V gene lookup returns CDR1 MGHDK and CDR2 SYGVNS. The length of the CDR3 is 15 residues. V was clipped by 6 bases and J by 2 bases; unmatched bases: 9.

This clonotype occurred a few times. The chain joins TRBV7-9 to TRBJ1-4; 9 bases fit TRBD1. Germline V lookup: CDR1 SEHNR, CDR2 FQNEAQ (reference sequence). There are 16 residues in the CDR3. V gave up 2 bases and J gave up 5 bases; unmatched junction bases: 6. The CDR3 reads CASSLLDGQGNEKLFF. For the CDR3, the DNA is TGTGCCAGCAGCTTACTAGATGGACAGGGGAATGAAAAACTGTTTTTT.

In its sample, this clonotype was seen many times. The chain couples TRBV7-2 to TRBJ2-3; no clear D. The CDR3 runs to 11 residues. Germline lookup yields CDR1 SGHTA and CDR2 FQGNSA. The V gene lost 6 bases and the J gene lost 6 bases, with 7 bases spanning the gap. The CDR3 region has the DNA TGTGCCAGCAGGATCACGGATACGCAGTATTTT. It codes for CASRITDTQYF.

This clonotype was seen only a few times. The chain recombines TRBV7-3 with TRBJ1-1, with 7 bases that match TRBD1. J gave up 5 bases and V 4 bases, and 7 bases lay outside the gene matches. Germline values: CDR1 SGHTA, CDR2 FQGTGA. The CDR3 length is 14 residues. CDR3 amino acids: CASSSPTGRTEAFF. CDR3 DNA: TGTGCCAGCAGCTCCCCGACAGGGCGGACTGAAGCTTTCTTT.

V is TRBV29-1 and J is TRBJ2-3; 12 bases agree with TRBD2. This CDR3 has 15 residues. Germline lookup yields CDR1 SQVTM and CDR2 ANQGSEA. Germline trimming cut 7 bases from V and 4 bases from J; bases unmatched to any gene: 9. The CDR3 DNA is TGCAGCGATTCATCGACTAGCGGGGGTGCAGATACGCAGTATTTT. Protein: CSDSSTSGGADTQYF.

This clonotype has ten or more counts. The CDR3 bases are TGTGCCAGCAGCCCGGGCCCGGGCTCCTACAATGAGCAGTTCTTC. This codes for CASSPGPGSYNEQFF. The chain uses TRBV11-3 and TRBJ2-1; no definite D call. The CDR3 consists of 15 residues. The ends were cut back, 5 bases at V and 0 bases at J, with 11 bases in the middle. CDR1 and CDR2 (germline): SGHNT, YENEEA.

The V gene is TRBV4-1, the J gene TRBJ2-2; 9 bases agree with TRBD2. CDR1 and CDR2 from the germline V gene are MGHRA and YSYEKL. The CDR3 runs to 17 residues. The J segment lost 6 bases and the V segment lost 2 bases, leaving 10 bases of the junction unmatched. The CDR3 loop is CASSQYSPGLAAGELFF. In DNA, the CDR3 is TGCGCCAGCAGCCAATATTCTCCGGGACTAGCAGCCGGGGAGCTGTTTTTT.

The chain uses TRBV11-2 and TRBJ2-2, with 7 bases aligning to TRBD2. Germline V lookup: CDR1 SGHAT, CDR2 FQNNGV. The CDR3 totals 17 residues. The ends lost 4 bases at V and 7 bases at J; junction bases unmatched: 15. The CDR3 DNA follows: TGTGCCAGCAGCTGGGGTGTCGACGGGGGGAAGGGCGGGGAGCTGTTTTTT. Translated, it gives CASSWGVDGGKGGELFF.

In this sample, this clonotype turned up many times. J is TRBJ2-1 and V is TRBV4-1, with 10 bases that match TRBD2. Germline V gene data show CDR1 as MGHRA and CDR2 as YSYEKL. The junction had 7 bases not matched to a gene; V was cut back by 4 bases and J by 7 bases. This CDR3 contains 15 residues. The CDR3 here is CASSRGPSGGNEQFF. CDR3 bases: TGCGCCAGCAGCCGGGGGCCTAGCGGGGGAAATGAGCAGTTCTTC.

This clonotype has a handful of counts. This chain uses TRBV13 with TRBJ2-3; tentatively, D is TRBD1 or TRBD2 (6 bases each). Germline V lookup: CDR1 PRHDT, CDR2 FYEKMQ (reference sequence). The CDR3 length is 16 residues. V shed 3 bases and J shed 4 bases, with 17 bases lying between them. The CDR3 loop is CASSFGEGGGPDTQYF. CDR3 in DNA: TGTGCCAGCAGCTTCGGCGAGGGGGGAGGCCCAGATACGCAGTATTTT.

This clonotype was counted a few times. The chain employs TRBV20-1 and TRBJ2-7; D is ambiguous. V lost 6 bases, J lost 2 bases, and 8 bases lay in between. This CDR3 has 11 amino acids. Germline-derived CDR1 and CDR2 are DFQATT and SNEGSKA (reference sequence). The CDR3 nucleotides are TGCAGTGCCGAAGAAACCTACGAGCAGTACTTC. This codes for CSAEETYEQYF.

This clonotype was detected many times. This rearrangement joins TRBV6-2 or TRBV6-3 to TRBJ1-1, with unresolved D. The germline gives CDR1 MNHEY, CDR2 SVGEGT. The V end lost 2 bases, the J end lost 7 bases, and 14 bases lay between the germline ends. This CDR3 is 14 amino acids long. Written as DNA, the CDR3 is TGTGCCAGCAGTTACCTTGGACGGAAGAGTGAAGCTTTCTTT. Protein sequence: CASSYLGRKSEAFF.

This clonotype was observed at least ten times. The V and J genes are TRBV7-8 and TRBJ2-1; 10 nucleotides align to TRBD2. The V segment lost 0 bases and the J segment 14 bases; nucleotides outside the gene matches: 13. In germline, CDR1 is SGHVS, CDR2 FQNEAQ. The length of the CDR3 is 16 residues. Written as DNA, the CDR3 is TGTGCCAGCAGCTTAGCTAGCCAGCGGGGGGGAAAATTGGAGTTCTTC. Its translation: CASSLASQRGGKLEFF.

This clonotype was counted between two and nine times. The V gene is TRBV28, the J gene TRBJ2-3, with 8 bases that match TRBD2. There are 15 residues in the CDR3. Trimming removed 6 bases from V and 6 bases from J; junction bases left unmatched: 11. The germline V gene has CDR1 MDHEN and CDR2 SYDVKM. The CDR3 spells CASSPRGVPSDTQYF. The CDR3 DNA reads as TGTGCCAGCAGCCCGCGGGGGGTGCCTAGCGATACGCAGTATTTT. The full variable domain, with the rest looked up from reference TRBV28 and TRBJ2-3, is DVKVTQSSRYLVKRTGEKVFLECVQDMDHENMFWYRQDPGLGLRLIYFSYDVKMKEKGDIPEGYSVSREKKERFSLILESASTNQTSMYLCASSPRGVPSDTQYFGPGTRLTVL.

Many counts were recorded for this clonotype. The rearrangement uses TRBV7-9 and TRBJ2-5; the D gene is possibly TRBD2 (6 bases). The germline V gene encodes CDR1 SEHNR and CDR2 FQNEAQ (reference sequence). V lost 6 bases, J lost 4 bases, and 12 bases lay in between. The CDR3 has 13 amino acids. The CDR3 sequence is CASRGRGRETQYF. The CDR3 nucleotides read TGTGCCAGCAGAGGACGGGGGAGAGAGACCCAGTACTTC.

A remark on this clonotype: A much more abundant neighbour one base away suggests this may be a read error. The gene calls are TRBV7-6 and TRBJ1-1, with 7 bases lining up with TRBD1. The CDR3 is 12 residues long. Trimming cost V 5 bases and J 9 bases; bases outside gene matches: 6. Germline assignment: CDR1 SGHVS and CDR2 FNYEAQ. Written as DNA, the CDR3 is TGTGCCAGCAGCAAACAGGGGACAAAAGCTTTCTTT. It translates to CASSKQGTKAFF.

This chain connects TRBV7-9 to TRBJ2-6; D may be TRBD1 (6 bases). The CDR3 covers 15 residues. Germline V lookup: CDR1 SEHNR, CDR2 FQNEAQ (reference sequence). Trimming took off 1 base at V and 13 bases at J, with 17 bases between the two ends. The CDR3 spells CASSLEDRLAAVLTF. CDR3 sequence (DNA): TGTGCCAGCAGCTTAGAGGACAGACTCGCAGCGGTCCTGACTTTC.

This clonotype was picked up many times. Here the CDR3 reads CASSFASGPAYEQYF. In DNA form, the CDR3 reads TGTGCCAGCAGCTTTGCTAGCGGCCCGGCCTACGAGCAGTACTTC. J is TRBJ2-7 and V is TRBV7-2; 7 positions agree with TRBD2. V trimming: 3 bases; J trimming: 2 bases; junction bases outside the gene matches: 7. Germline CDR1 SGHTA, CDR2 FQGNSA. This CDR3 region has 15 residues.

The chain uses TRBV29-1 and TRBJ1-2; 7 nucleotides line up with TRBD1. CDR1 SQVTM and CDR2 ANQGSEA come from the germline V gene. With 7 bases clipped from V and 4 bases from J, the junction kept 6 bases outside the gene matches. There are 12 residues in the CDR3. In DNA form, the CDR3 reads TGCAGCGCCCGGGGACAGATCTATGGCTACACCTTC. Protein product: CSARGQIYGYTF.

This clonotype has just a few counts. The chain links TRBV12-3 or TRBV12-4 to TRBJ2-5; no clear D. The CDR3 runs to 14 residues. Trimming removed 5 bases at V and 4 bases at J, with 14 bases between. The CDR3 here is CASSQFGLGETQYF. In DNA form, the CDR3 reads TGTGCCAGCAGTCAGTTTGGGCTAGGAGAGACCCAGTACTTC.

The CDR3 DNA reads as TGCAGTGCTAGAGATCGGTGGGGGGACTATGGCTACACCTTC. It translates to CSARDRWGDYGYTF. V gene TRBV20-1 combines with J gene TRBJ1-2, with D possibly matching TRBD1 (5 bases). This CDR3 is 14 amino acids long. Trimming took off 0 bases at V and 3 bases at J, with 11 bases between the two ends. From germline, CDR1 is DFQATT and CDR2 SNEGSKA (reference sequence).

The chain employs TRBV20-1 and TRBJ2-7; 7 bases line up with TRBD2. CDR1 is DFQATT and CDR2 is SNEGSKA in the germline V gene (reference sequence). With V trimmed by 2 bases and J by 1 base, 8 bases remained unmatched. The CDR3 is 15 amino acids. This CDR3 reads CSARTGLSRSYEQYF. The CDR3, as DNA: TGCAGTGCTAGAACGGGACTAAGCCGATCCTACGAGCAGTACTTC.

This clonotype was detected ten times or more. This sequence joins TRBV12-3 or TRBV12-4 and TRBJ2-1, with D perhaps matching TRBD1 or TRBD2 (6 bases each). V was shortened by 6 bases and J by 7 bases, with 19 bases between the two germline ends. CDR3 length: 15 residues. The CDR3 region is CASSQKPTGRNEQFF. In DNA, the CDR3 is TGTGCCAGCAGCCAAAAGCCTACAGGGAGGAATGAGCAGTTCTTC.

V gene TRBV13 combines with J gene TRBJ2-5; 7 nucleotides align to TRBD2. The V and J ends lost 5 bases and 1 base, in that order; junction bases with no gene match: 4. The CDR3 spans 14 residues. Germline-derived CDR1 and CDR2 are PRHDT and FYEKMQ (reference sequence). The CDR3 coding sequence is TGTGCCAGCAGCCAGGGACTACCCCAAGAGACCCAGTACTTC. Translating it yields CASSQGLPQETQYF.

The J gene is TRBJ2-7, the V gene TRBV15; 10 bases match TRBD2. This CDR3 has 17 amino acids. CDR1 is LNHNV and CDR2 is YYDKDF in the germline V gene (reference sequence). V trimming: 1 base; J trimming: 0 bases; junction bases outside the gene matches: 6. Here the CDR3 reads CATSRGLAGVLSYEQYF. DNA of the CDR3: TGTGCCACCAGCAGAGGGCTAGCGGGGGTCCTCTCCTACGAGCAGTACTTC.

This clonotype was counted a few times. The chain is built from TRBV6-2 or TRBV6-3 and TRBJ2-1; 12 bases match TRBD2. The CDR3 loop spans 17 amino acids. Germline trimming cut 6 bases from V and 4 bases from J; bases unmatched to any gene: 10. CDR1 and CDR2 from the germline V gene are MNHEY and SVGEGT. The CDR3 is CASSPGLAGPSYNEQFF. CDR3 DNA: TGTGCCAGCAGCCCGGGACTAGCGGGCCCCTCTTACAATGAGCAGTTCTTC.

This clonotype was seen more than once but under ten times. The chain links TRBV12-5 to TRBJ1-2, with TRBD1 identical over 9 bases. V shed 6 bases, J shed 3 bases, and the junction held 2 bases outside the gene matches. CDR3 size: 13 residues. The germline CDR1 and CDR2 sequences are LGHNT and FRNRAP. The chain's CDR3 is CASGGQGDYGYTF. The CDR3 DNA follows: TGTGCTAGTGGGGGACAGGGAGACTATGGCTACACCTTC.

This clonotype was observed many times. The chain couples TRBV7-9 to TRBJ2-1; possibly TRBD2 for D (5 bases). The CDR3 covers 16 residues. Per the germline V gene, CDR1 is SEHNR and CDR2 is FQNEAQ (reference sequence). Between the trimmed V and J ends, which lost 4 bases and 0 bases, there was a span of 13 bases. The CDR3 here is CASSSPEGHSYNEQFF. The CDR3 nucleotides read TGTGCCAGCAGCTCACCCGAGGGCCACTCCTACAATGAGCAGTTCTTC.

CDR3: CSARDRWGNSYEQYF. CDR3 coding DNA: TGCAGTGCTAGAGATCGGTGGGGGAACTCCTACGAGCAGTACTTC. The chain combines TRBV20-1 with TRBJ2-7; the D gene could be TRBD1 or TRBD2 (5 bases each). Germline V gene lookup returns CDR1 DFQATT and CDR2 SNEGSKA (reference sequence). Trimming shortened V by 0 bases and J by 0 bases, and 12 bases separated the two germline ends. This CDR3 comprises 15 residues.